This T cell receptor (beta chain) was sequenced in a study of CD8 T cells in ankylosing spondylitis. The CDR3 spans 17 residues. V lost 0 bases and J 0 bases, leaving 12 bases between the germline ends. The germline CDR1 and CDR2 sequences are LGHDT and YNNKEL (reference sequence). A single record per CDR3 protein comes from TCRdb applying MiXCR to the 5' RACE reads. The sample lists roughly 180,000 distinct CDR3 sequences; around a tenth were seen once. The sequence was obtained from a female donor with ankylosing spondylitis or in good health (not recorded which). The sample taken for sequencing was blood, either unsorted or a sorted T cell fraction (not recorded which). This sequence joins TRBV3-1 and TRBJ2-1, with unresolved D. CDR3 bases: TGTGCCAGCAGCCAAGAGCCCCCTTTAAGCTCCTACAATGAGCAGTTCTTC. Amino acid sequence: CASSQEPPLSSYNEQFF.